This record concerns one T cell receptor (beta chain) sequence. Its target is not known. The sample originates from a study of cytomegalovirus exposure and HLA in healthy donors. CDR1 is SEHNR, CDR2 FQNEAQ, per germline (reference sequence). The CDR3 sequence is 16 residues long. V was pared by 1 base and J by 1 base, with 11 bases between. General study points: In a later analysis, an Asian-associated ancestry cluster reportedly showed fewer N-insertions than the approximately 700-donor mean. The classifier reportedly diagnosed cytomegalovirus status with high sensitivity and specificity.

All donors participated as healthy donors of bone marrow. Unrecorded immune exposures were likely, despite nominal health at sampling. A multiplex PCR was run with 60 Vbeta primers and 13 Jbeta primers. Assay: immunoSEQ multiplex PCR; the TCRdb copy retains only in-frame clones and omits some. The data contain some 90,000 clones, over 60% of them singletons. V and J are TRBV7-9 and TRBJ1-5; D not resolved. This receptor was identified in a female donor in good health and CMV-seronegative. Sample: PBMCs. CDR3 in DNA: TGTGCCAGCAGCTTAGGCGGCGGTGGGAGCAATCAGCCCCAGCATTTT. Its protein is CASSLGGGGSNQPQHF.